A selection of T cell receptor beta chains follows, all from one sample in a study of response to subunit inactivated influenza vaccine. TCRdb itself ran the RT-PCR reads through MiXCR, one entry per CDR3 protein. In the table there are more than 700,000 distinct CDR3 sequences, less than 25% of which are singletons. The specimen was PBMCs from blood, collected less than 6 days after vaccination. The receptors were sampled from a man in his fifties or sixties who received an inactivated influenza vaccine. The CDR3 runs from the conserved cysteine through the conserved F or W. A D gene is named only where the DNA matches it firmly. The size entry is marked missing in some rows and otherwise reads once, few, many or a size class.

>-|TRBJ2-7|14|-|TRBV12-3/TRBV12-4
CASSYQDRLYEQYF
TGTGCCAGCAGTTACCAAGACAGGCTTTACGAGCAGTACTTC
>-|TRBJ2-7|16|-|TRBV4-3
CASSQDKRRIIYEQYF
TGCGCCAGCAGCCAAGATAAGAGACGGATAATCTACGAGCAGTACTTC
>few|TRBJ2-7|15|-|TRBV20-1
CSASRDIGSSYEQYF
TGCAGTGCTAGCCGGGACATCGGCTCAAGTTACGAGCAGTACTTC
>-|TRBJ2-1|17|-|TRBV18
CASSPPTGTGPYNEQFF
TGTGCCAGCTCACCCCCAACCGGGACTGGCCCCTACAATGAGCAGTTCTTC
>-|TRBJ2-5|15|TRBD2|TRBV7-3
CASRRTGTTQETQYF
TGTGCCAGCAGACGAACCGGGACTACCCAAGAGACCCAGTACTTC
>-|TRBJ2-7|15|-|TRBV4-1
CASSQGRFAYYEQYF
TGCGCCAGCAGCCAAGGCCGGTTCGCTTACTACGAGCAGTACTTC
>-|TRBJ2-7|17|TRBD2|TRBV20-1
CCARLSGLAGVGYEQYF
TGCTGTGCTAGACTCTCGGGACTAGCGGGAGTCGGCTACGAGCAGTACTTC
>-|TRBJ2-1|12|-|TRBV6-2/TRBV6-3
CAINGGHNEQFF
TGTGCCATAAACGGAGGACACAATGAGCAGTTCTTC
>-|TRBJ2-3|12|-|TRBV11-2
CASSSRSDTQYF
TGTGCCAGCAGCTCCAGGAGCGATACGCAGTATTTT
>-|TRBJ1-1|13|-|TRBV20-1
CSARDPPNTEAFF
TGCAGTGCTAGAGATCCCCCGAACACTGAAGCTTTCTTT
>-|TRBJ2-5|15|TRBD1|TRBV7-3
CASSLTKTGIGTQYF
TGTGCCAGCAGCTTAACTAAGACAGGGATAGGGACCCAGTACTTC
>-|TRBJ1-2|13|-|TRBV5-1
CASSQSPNYGYTF
TGCGCCAGCAGCCAGTCTCCTAACTATGGCTACACCTTC
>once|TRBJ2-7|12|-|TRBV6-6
CASSEVTYEQYF
TGTGCCAGCAGTGAGGTGACCTACGAGCAGTACTTC
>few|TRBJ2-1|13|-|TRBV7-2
CASSLGQGYEQFF
TGTGCCAGCAGCTTAGGTCAGGGTTATGAGCAGTTCTTC
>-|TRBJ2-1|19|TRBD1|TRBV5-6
CASSLVGRTGSSSYNEQFF
TGTGCCAGCAGCTTGGTGGGACGGACAGGGAGTAGCTCCTACAATGAGCAGTTCTTC
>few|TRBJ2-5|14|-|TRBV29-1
CSALGPSHQETQYF
TGCAGCGCCTTGGGACCTTCTCACCAAGAGACCCAGTACTTC
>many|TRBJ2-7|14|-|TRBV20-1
CSASSGALSYEQYF
TGCAGTGCTAGTTCCGGGGCCTTAAGCTACGAGCAGTACTTC
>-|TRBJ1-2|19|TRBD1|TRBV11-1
CASSPRGLGQGFANYGYTF
TGTGCCAGCAGCCCTAGGGGGCTGGGACAGGGATTTGCTAACTATGGCTACACCTTC
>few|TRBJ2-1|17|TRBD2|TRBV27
CASRRLATSSSYNEQFF
TGTGCCAGCAGACGACTAGCGACAAGTTCCTCCTACAATGAGCAGTTCTTC
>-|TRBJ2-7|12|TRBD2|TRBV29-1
CSVGGTVTEQYF
TGCAGCGTGGGGGGGACTGTTACCGAGCAGTACTTC
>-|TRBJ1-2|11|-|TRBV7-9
CASARDYGYTF
TGTGCCAGCGCCAGGGACTATGGCTACACCTTC
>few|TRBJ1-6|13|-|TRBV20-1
CSARDLDNSPLHF
TGCAGTGCTAGGGACTTGGATAATTCACCCCTCCACTTT
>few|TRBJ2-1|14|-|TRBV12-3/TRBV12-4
CASSFLGQTNEQFF
TGTGCCAGCAGTTTTTTGGGGCAGACCAATGAGCAGTTCTTC
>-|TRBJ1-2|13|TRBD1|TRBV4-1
CASSHQGGTGYTF
TGCGCCAGCAGCCACCAGGGGGGGACTGGCTACACCTTC
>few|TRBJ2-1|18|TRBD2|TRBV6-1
CASSPGLVGRSSYNEQFF
TGTGCCAGCAGTCCGGGACTAGTGGGGAGGAGCTCCTACAATGAGCAGTTCTTC
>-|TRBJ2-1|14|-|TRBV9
CASSVSPGTNEQFF
TGTGCCAGCAGCGTGAGCCCGGGGACGAATGAGCAGTTCTTC
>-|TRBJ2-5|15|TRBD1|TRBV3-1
CASTSSDRGGETQYF
TGTGCCAGCACCTCCTCCGACAGGGGTGGGGAGACCCAGTACTTC
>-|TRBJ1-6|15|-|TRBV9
CASSVQGSNNSPLHF
TGTGCCAGCAGCGTTCAGGGGTCCAATAATTCACCCCTCCACTTT
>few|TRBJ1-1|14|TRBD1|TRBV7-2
CASSRDRVRTEAFF
TGTGCCAGCAGTCGGGACAGGGTTAGAACTGAAGCTTTCTTT
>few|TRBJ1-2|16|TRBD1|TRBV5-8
CASSFIWDRSNYGYTF
TGTGCCAGCAGCTTTATCTGGGACAGATCTAACTATGGCTACACCTTC
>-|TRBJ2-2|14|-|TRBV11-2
CASSSLYDEGELFF
TGTGCCAGCAGCTCCCTCTACGATGAGGGGGAGCTGTTTTTT
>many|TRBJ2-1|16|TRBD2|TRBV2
CASSGLAEVSYNEQFF
TGTGCCAGCAGTGGGCTAGCGGAAGTCTCCTACAATGAGCAGTTCTTC
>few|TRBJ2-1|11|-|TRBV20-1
CSALRINEQFF
TGCAGTGCCCTACGGATCAATGAGCAGTTCTTC
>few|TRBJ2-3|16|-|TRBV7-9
CASTPGRAPSTDTQYF
TGTGCCAGCACCCCCGGCCGAGCCCCTAGCACAGATACGCAGTATTTT
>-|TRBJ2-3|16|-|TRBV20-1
CSARYGLRGHTDTQYF
TGCAGTGCTAGATACGGGTTGCGGGGCCACACAGATACGCAGTATTTT
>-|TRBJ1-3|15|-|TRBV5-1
CASSIAWGPRNTIYF
TGCGCCAGCAGCATAGCTTGGGGACCTCGAAACACCATATATTTT
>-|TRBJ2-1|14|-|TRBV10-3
CAISGGTLGNEQFF
TGTGCCATCAGTGGAGGGACATTGGGAAATGAGCAGTTCTTC
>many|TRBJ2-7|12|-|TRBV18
CASSPERNEQYF
TGTGCCAGCTCACCGGAAAGGAACGAGCAGTACTTC
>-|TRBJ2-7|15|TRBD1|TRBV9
CASSGRQGSSYEQYF
TGTGCCAGCAGCGGACGACAGGGGAGTTCCTACGAGCAGTACTTC
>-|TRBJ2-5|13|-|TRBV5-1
CASSLPDQETQYF
TGCGCCAGCAGCTTGCCAGATCAAGAGACCCAGTACTTC
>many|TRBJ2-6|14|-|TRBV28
CASSGDSGANVLTF
TGTGCCAGCAGTGGGGATTCTGGGGCCAACGTCCTGACTTTC
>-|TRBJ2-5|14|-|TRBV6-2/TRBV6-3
CASSWLGYSETQYF
TGTGCCAGCAGTTGGCTGGGGTATTCAGAGACCCAGTACTTC
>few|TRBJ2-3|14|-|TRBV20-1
CSATTTLLTDTQYF
TGCAGTGCTACCACGACCTTACTCACAGATACGCAGTATTTT
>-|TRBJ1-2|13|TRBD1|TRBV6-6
CASSYSTGWGYTF
TGTGCCAGCAGTTACTCGACAGGGTGGGGCTACACCTTC
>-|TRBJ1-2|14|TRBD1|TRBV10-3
CATRQGARSYGYTF
TGTGCCACCAGACAGGGGGCAAGGAGCTATGGCTACACCTTC
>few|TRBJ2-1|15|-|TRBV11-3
CASSLGGVPNNEQFF
TGTGCCAGCAGCTTAGGGGGGGTACCGAACAATGAGCAGTTCTTC
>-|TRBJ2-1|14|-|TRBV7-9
CASSRWGSYNEQFF
TGTGCCAGCAGTCGATGGGGCTCCTACAATGAGCAGTTCTTC
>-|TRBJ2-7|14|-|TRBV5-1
CASRSDGSSYEQYF
TGCGCCAGCAGGTCCGACGGGAGCTCCTACGAGCAGTACTTC
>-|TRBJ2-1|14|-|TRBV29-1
CSVEPLDRAAVLFF
TGCAGCGTTGAGCCCTTGGACAGAGCTGCCGTTCTGTTCTTC
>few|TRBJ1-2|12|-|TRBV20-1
CSALSPDYGYTF
TGCAGTGCCCTATCACCCGACTATGGCTACACCTTC
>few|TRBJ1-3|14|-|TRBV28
CASSWGMSGNTIYF
TGTGCCAGCAGTTGGGGAATGTCTGGAAACACCATATATTTT
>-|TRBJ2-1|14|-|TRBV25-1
CASSELGTRNEQFF
TGTGCCAGCAGTGAATTGGGGACTCGGAATGAGCAGTTCTTC
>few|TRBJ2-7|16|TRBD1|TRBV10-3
CAISRALGQGSYEQYF
TGTGCCATCAGCCGAGCCCTGGGACAGGGCTCCTACGAGCAGTACTTC
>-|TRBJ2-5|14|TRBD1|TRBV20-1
CSARRAQGLQTQYF
TGCAGTGCTAGAAGGGCACAGGGGTTACAGACCCAGTACTTC
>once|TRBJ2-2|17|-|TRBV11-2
CASSLGRRVPNTEELFF
TGTGCCAGCAGCTTAGGACGAAGGGTGCCGAACACCGAGGAGCTGTTTTTT